These T cell receptor beta chains were read from a single sample in a study of blood T cell repertoires in COVID-19. Here immunoSEQ multiplex PCR was the method, and the copy in TCRdb shows in-frame clones only, minus some. The sample shows about 480,000 clones, 70% to 90% of them seen only once. The sequenced material came from peripheral blood. The receptor set was obtained from a woman aged 45 to 65 with COVID-19, enrolled during active disease. CDR3s include the opening cysteine and the closing phenylalanine or tryptophan.

v_gene	CDR3aa
TRBV5-5	CASSSAANNEQFF
TRBV28	CASSSPGQWGRTNEKLFF
TRBV7-8	CASRGEGGGSTDTQYF
TRBV11-2	CASSSRTGPYEQYF
TRBV27	CASSLRQAPWMNTEAFF
TRBV10-3	CAISESGDSEAFF
TRBV24-1	CATSDHRGEKEKLFF
TRBV27	CASSSLTGGNSPLHF
TRBV30	CAWSRRTEYEQYF
TRBV2	CASIPRGLMNTEAFF
TRBV7-9	CASSLIYSGVDTGELFF
TRBV6-5	CASSYSVGGGYEQYF
TRBV19	CASSIDGGLSQPQHF
TRBV20-1	CSAIGSGYTF
TRBV29-1	CSVGDRGRSEKLFF
TRBV3-1/TRBV3-2	CASSLTGTGAYNEQFF
TRBV3-1/TRBV3-2	CASSQDRGVNEQFF
TRBV4-1	CASRPQGIGQPQHF
TRBV2	CASSADRDGYTF
TRBV7-3	CASSLSKSGGLNEQFF
TRBV7-3	CASSLNVRDTEAFF
TRBV9	CASSVSGATNEKLFF
TRBV11-2	CASSPQPSEGEKLFF
TRBV27	CASSLERGSYEQYF
TRBV24-1	CATSDLRTGTDTQYF
TRBV21-1	CASKLRGPRGTEAFF
TRBV28	CASSFEGTYNSPLHF
TRBV27	CASSLFPGELFF
TRBV21-1	CASSKDTWANRIQETQYF
TRBV5-5	CASSPDAGGAGGTPLHF
TRBV7-2	CASSLAIWDTRPMNTEAFF
TRBV14	CASSQVGGGRGNTIYF
TRBV3-1/TRBV3-2	CASSQDRTGHLYF
TRBV30	CAWSALAGEPTYEQYF
TRBV6-1	CASSEAPGLNYGYTF